The subject of this entry is one TCR beta chain. Its antigen is still unknown. Per the germline V gene, CDR1 is SGHAT and CDR2 is FQNNGV. The CDR3 has 14 amino acids. The germline V and J ends were trimmed by 6 bases and 2 bases, with 14 bases remaining between them. Generated by immunoSEQ multiplex PCR, the TCRdb table keeps only in-frame clones and is missing some. The data show 200,000 to 250,000 clones, approximately 79% seen once. Frozen-stored PBMCs produced approximately 2 micrograms of genomic DNA for TCR beta libraries. These data come from a study of cytotoxic CD8 clonotypes in ibrutinib-treated CLL. General study findings and limits: Clonality rose at ibrutinib response, held steady in sustained remission, and fell toward baseline at progression. Sample timing was unmatched between remission and later-progressing patients; lymph nodes unstudied. Public clonotypes showed up rarely, and on treatment they shrank or held steady.

The TCR comes from a human donor with chronic lymphocytic leukemia. Material: PBMCs, obtained after 12 months of ibrutinib treatment. The chain links TRBV11-2 to TRBJ2-7, with unresolved D. The CDR3 here is CASSSAYSPYEQYF. DNA for the CDR3: TGTGCCAGCAGTTCCGCATATTCCCCCTACGAGCAGTACTTC.